Below are 10 T cell receptor beta chains sequenced from a single sample in a study of PD-1 blockade in classical Hodgkin lymphoma. Patients all relapsed after autologous stem cell transplantation, and there was variation in brentuximab vedotin exposure. Repertoires were generated with immunoSEQ multiplex PCR, while TCRdb's copy carries only in-frame clones and drops some. The data contain some 84,000 clones, 80% to 95% of them singletons. This sample comprised peripheral blood mononuclear cells (PBMCs), obtained before the second cycle of nivolumab. The source is a human donor with classical Hodgkin lymphoma.

The rearrangement uses TRBV18 and TRBJ1-4, with D tentatively TRBD1 (5 bases). From germline, CDR1 is KGHSH and CDR2 LQKENI. Trimming left V 3 bases short and J 5 bases short, with 7 bases between. CDR3 length equals 13 residues. DNA of the CDR3: TGTGCCAGCTCACCGAAGGGGAATGAAAAACTGTTTTTT. This sequence encodes CASSPKGNEKLFF. Complete variable domain (other parts from reference TRBV18 and TRBJ1-4): NAGVMQNPRHLVRRRGQEARLRCSPMKGHSHVYWYRQLPEEGLKFMVYLQKENIIDESGMPKERFSAEFPKEGPSILRIQQVVRGDSAAYFCASSPKGNEKLFFGSGTQLSVL.

CDR3 region: CAAPSRVVPQNPQYF. CDR3 in DNA: TGTGCCGCCCCATCCAGGGTAGTACCACAAAACCCGCAGTATTTT. The V call is TRBV19, the J call TRBJ2-3; the D gene is possibly TRBD1 (5 bases). The germline V gene encodes CDR1 LNHDA and CDR2 SQIVND (reference sequence). The CDR3 spans 15 residues. V lost 11 bases to trimming and J lost 10 bases, with 28 bases between them.

This chain links TRBV5-1 with TRBJ2-5; 11 bases line up with TRBD2. Germline CDR1 SGHRS, CDR2 YFSETQ. Trimming at V came to 4 bases and at J to 5 bases, leaving 13 bases not matched to a gene. The CDR3 has 17 amino acids. CDR3 in amino acids: CASSPGLAGKNSETQYF. The DNA for the CDR3 is TGCGCCAGCAGCCCCGGACTAGCGGGCAAAAATTCGGAGACCCAGTACTTC.

V is TRBV21-1 and J is TRBJ2-5; the table's TRBD2 call for D was not verified on the DNA. TRBV21-1 is a pseudogene. This CDR3 is 16 amino acids long. CDR3 in amino acids: CASSKGDSGSWETQYF. The CDR3 nucleotides read TGTGCCAGCAGCAAAGGAGATAGCGGGAGTTGGGAGACCCAGTACTTC.

The chain carries TRBV19 and TRBJ1-4; weak D call: TRBD1 (6 bases). Germline V gene sequence: CDR1 LNHDA, CDR2 SQIVND (reference sequence). CDR3 length equals 16 residues. The V gene lost 4 bases and the J gene lost 8 bases, with 20 bases spanning the gap. CDR3 bases: TGTGCCAGTAGTACCCTCCAGGGGACTCCGGGGGAAAAACTGTTTTTT. Its protein is CASSTLQGTPGEKLFF.

The chain uses TRBV7-8 and TRBJ2-7, with TRBD1 as a possible D gene (6 bases). Germline CDR1 reads SGHVS; CDR2 reads FQNEAQ. The V and J ends lost 5 bases and 3 bases respectively, with 17 bases between them. The CDR3 sequence is 15 residues long. The CDR3 region is CASSTKGQPYYEQYF. The CDR3 nucleotides read TGTGCCAGCAGCACCAAGGGACAACCTTACTACGAGCAGTACTTC.

CDR3 in DNA: TGTGCCAGCAGCTTAGATCTGCGGGGATCTAGCACAGATACGCAGTATTTT. Translated: CASSLDLRGSSTDTQYF. The chain has TRBV11-2 and TRBJ2-3, with D possibly TRBD2 on 6 matching bases. This CDR3 is built from 17 residues. V lost 0 bases, J lost 0 bases, and 13 bases lay in between. Germline CDR1 and CDR2: SGHAT and FQNNGV.

The chain combines TRBV6-4 with TRBJ1-2; weak D call: TRBD1 (5 bases). Germline loops: CDR1 MRHNA, CDR2 SNTAGT. V gave up 0 bases and J gave up 0 bases, with 5 bases separating them. The CDR3 is 14 residues long. For the CDR3, the DNA is TGTGCCAGCAGTGACTCGACAGCTAACTATGGCTACACCTTC. Translated: CASSDSTANYGYTF.

This chain joins TRBV7-3 and TRBJ2-1, with D perhaps assigned TRBD1 or TRBD2 (5 bases each). Per the germline V gene, CDR1 is SGHTA and CDR2 is FQGTGA. The CDR3 covers 15 residues. Trimming removed 5 bases at V and 10 bases at J, with 21 bases between. CDR3 nucleotide sequence: TGTGCCAGCAGCCCGACCCCGGGGCGAGACCCAGAGCAGTTCTTC. It encodes CASSPTPGRDPEQFF. The full variable domain, in which reference TRBV7-3 and TRBJ2-1 provide the parts outside the CDR3, is GAGVSQTPSNKVTEKGKYVELRCDPISGHTALYWYRQSLGQGPEFLIYFQGTGAADDSGLPNDRFFAVRPEGSVSTLKIQRTERGDSAVYLCASSPTPGRDPEQFFGPGTRLTVL.

This chain uses TRBV7-9 with TRBJ2-3; the match to TRBD1 covers 9 bases. V was pared by 4 bases and J by 3 bases, with 8 bases of the junction left unmatched. The CDR3 length is 16 residues. Per the germline V gene, CDR1 is SEHNR and CDR2 is FQNEAQ (reference sequence). CDR3 nucleotides: TGTGCCAGCAGCTCAACGGACAGGGGAGAAACAGATACGCAGTATTTT. Protein product: CASSSTDRGETDTQYF. The full variable domain, with the rest looked up from reference TRBV7-9 and TRBJ2-3, is DTGVSQNPRHKITKRGQNVTFRCDPISEHNRLYWYRQTLGQGPEFLTYFQNEAQLEKSRLLSDRFSAERPKGSFSTLEIQRTEQGDSAMYLCASSSTDRGETDTQYFGPGTRLTVL.